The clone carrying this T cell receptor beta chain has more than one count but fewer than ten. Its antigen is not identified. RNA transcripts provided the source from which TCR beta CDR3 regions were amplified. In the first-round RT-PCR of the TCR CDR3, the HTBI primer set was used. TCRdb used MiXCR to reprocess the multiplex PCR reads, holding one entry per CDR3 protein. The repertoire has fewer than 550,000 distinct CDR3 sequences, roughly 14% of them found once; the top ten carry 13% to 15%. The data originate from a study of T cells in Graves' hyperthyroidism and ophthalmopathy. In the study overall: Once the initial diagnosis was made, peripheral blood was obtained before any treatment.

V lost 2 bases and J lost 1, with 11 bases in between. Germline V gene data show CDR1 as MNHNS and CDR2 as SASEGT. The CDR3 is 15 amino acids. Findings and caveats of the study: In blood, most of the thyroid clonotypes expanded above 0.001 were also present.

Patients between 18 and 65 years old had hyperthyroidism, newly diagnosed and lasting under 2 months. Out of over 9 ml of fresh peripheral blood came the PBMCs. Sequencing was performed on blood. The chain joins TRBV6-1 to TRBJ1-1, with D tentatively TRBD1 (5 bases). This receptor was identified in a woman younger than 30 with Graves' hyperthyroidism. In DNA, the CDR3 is TGTGCCAGCAGTGAACTAGCAGGGAGGAACACTGAAGCTTTCTTT. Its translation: CASSELAGRNTEAFF.